This T cell receptor (beta chain) came from a study of T cells in Graves' hyperthyroidism and ophthalmopathy. What was amplified from RNA transcripts were TCR beta CDR3 regions. First-round RT-PCR targeting the TCR CDR3 was performed with the HTBI primer set. TCRdb fed the multiplex PCR reads into MiXCR, producing one record per CDR3 protein. The sample lists a few hundred thousand distinct CDR3 sequences; over 11% were seen once. The CDR3 runs to 13 residues. Germline CDR1 reads GTSNPN; CDR2 reads SVGIG (reference sequence). Trimming removed 1 base at V and 6 bases at J, with 12 bases between. This clonotype was recorded a few times.

Material: blood. The V gene is TRBV30, the J gene TRBJ1-2; D is uncertain. The sequence came from a woman in her thirties with Graves' hyperthyroidism that later progressed to Graves' ophthalmopathy. CDR3: CAWSEGLRNGYTF. CDR3 sequence (DNA): TGTGCCTGGAGTGAAGGACTGCGAAATGGCTACACCTTC.